Presented here are 8 T cell receptor beta chains from one specimen sequenced in a study of T cell repertoires in cytomegalovirus infection. For these TCRs, the target antigens are not known. One entry per CDR3 protein, called by TCRdb with MiXCR from the reads. The sample lists approximately 130,000 distinct CDR3 sequences; roughly a quarter were seen once. Input material: PBMCs, sequenced either directly or after in vitro stimulation (not recorded which). All receptors come from a human donor in good health (CMV status not recorded). Some clones in this sample may be carry-over from other donors' samples.

This clonotype appeared a few times. V usage is TRBV29-1 and J usage is TRBJ1-2, with no clear D. V was cut by 0 bases and J by 7 bases, with 9 bases left in between. The germline V gene encodes CDR1 SQVTM and CDR2 ANQGSEA. The CDR3 has 12 residues. CDR3 DNA sequence: TGCAGCGTTGAAGACGGTACCGGTGGCTACACCTTC. This translates into CSVEDGTGGYTF.

This clonotype was counted between two and nine times. The chain links TRBV19 to TRBJ2-2; TRBD2 matches 9 bases. The CDR3 runs to 15 residues. The J segment lost 5 bases and the V segment lost 4 bases, leaving 5 bases of the junction unmatched. Per the germline V gene, CDR1 is LNHDA and CDR2 is SQIVND (reference sequence). CDR3 bases: TGTGCCAGTAGTAGAGCGGGAGGTTTGACCGGGGAGCTGTTTTTT. Protein: CASSRAGGLTGELFF.

Only one count was recorded for this clonotype. The chain links TRBV6-5 to TRBJ2-2; weak D call: TRBD2 (7 bases). The CDR3 totals 15 residues. V was shortened by 7 bases and J by 6 bases, with 18 bases between the two germline ends. Germline lookup yields CDR1 MNHEY and CDR2 SVGAGI. The CDR3 DNA sequence: TGTGCCAGCACCCGACAGGCGGGGGCTGCCGGGGAGCTGTTTTTT. Amino acids: CASTRQAGAAGELFF.

J is TRBJ1-1 and V is TRBV3-1, with no clear D. This CDR3 contains 14 residues. Germline V CDR1 and CDR2: LGHDT, YNNKEL (reference sequence). Trimming pared 4 bases from V and 2 bases from J, leaving 11 bases between. The CDR3 protein is CASSPPHTNTEAFF. The CDR3 DNA sequence: TGTGCCAGCAGCCCTCCCCATACCAACACTGAAGCTTTCTTT.

The rearrangement uses TRBV19 and TRBJ1-2, with 11 bases fitting TRBD1. In germline, CDR1 is LNHDA, CDR2 SQIVND (reference sequence). Trimming at V came to 2 bases and at J to 10 bases, leaving 6 bases not matched to a gene. This CDR3 has 14 residues. CDR3 in amino acids: CASSIRTGGAYYTF. CDR3 coding DNA: TGTGCCAGTAGTATACGGACAGGGGGCGCATACTACACCTTC.

This clonotype occurred many times. DNA for the CDR3: TGTGCCAGCAGCTGGACAGGCGAAGAGACCCAGTACTTC. Residues: CASSWTGEETQYF. J is TRBJ2-5 and V is TRBV7-2; 7 nucleotides match TRBD1. V dropped 4 bases and J dropped 3; count of bases not matched to a gene: 2. This CDR3 is 13 amino acids long. Germline V gene lookup returns CDR1 SGHTA and CDR2 FQGNSA.

The chain is built from TRBV27 and TRBJ2-7, with D hard to call. The V gene's germline CDR1 is MNHEY and CDR2 SMNVEV (reference sequence). This CDR3 contains 14 residues. The V end was cut by 0 bases, the J end by 4 bases, with 10 bases between. The CDR3 region has the DNA TGTGCCAGCAGTTTATCGTCTCTCGGGTACGAGCAGTACGTC. It is translated as CASSLSSLGYEQYV.

This clonotype has a handful of counts. The rearrangement joins TRBV27 to TRBJ2-7; 11 bases agree with TRBD1. The CDR3 runs 16 residues. The germline V gene has CDR1 MNHEY and CDR2 SMNVEV (reference sequence). Trimming cost V 4 bases and J 4 bases; bases outside gene matches: 9. CDR3 amino acids: CASSSAPDRGLYEQYF. CDR3 nucleotides: TGTGCCAGCAGTTCCGCGCCGGACAGGGGGCTGTACGAGCAGTACTTC.